This T cell receptor beta chain was found in a study of T cells in Graves' hyperthyroidism and ophthalmopathy. This clonotype was found many times. Amplified regions were TCR beta CDR3 sequences from RNA transcripts. With the HTBI primer set, the TCR CDR3 went through a first round of RT-PCR. Each CDR3 protein is one row after TCRdb ran MiXCR on the multiplex PCR reads. This table holds more than 350,000 distinct CDR3 sequences, roughly 15% found once. V trimming: 2 bases; J trimming: 0 bases; junction bases outside the gene matches: 3. This CDR3 contains 15 residues. The germline CDR1 and CDR2 sequences are KGHDR and SFDVKD.

The material sequenced was blood. This TCR was recovered from an older woman with Graves' ophthalmopathy. This chain uses TRBV24-1 with TRBJ2-7; 7 nucleotides match TRBD2. This CDR3 is CATSDSSGSSYEQYF. For the CDR3, the DNA is TGTGCCACCAGTGATTCTAGCGGCAGCTCCTACGAGCAGTACTTC.